Sequencing of this T cell receptor (beta chain) was carried out in a study of T-cell memory formation after mild COVID-19. The study, taken as a whole, reports: Day 15 to 85 contracting clones showed balanced CD4/CD8; day 15 to 37 expanders favored CD4+.

TCRdb analysed the 5' RACE reads with MiXCR anew, one entry per CDR3 protein. The table lists 29,000 or so distinct CDR3 sequences, around 12% of them singletons, with over 12% in the top ten. This clonotype was recorded at least ten times. Its antigen remains unidentified. The sequenced material came from PBMCs or a T cell subset sorted from them (not recorded which). The sequence was obtained from an adult woman who had mild COVID-19 (a few samples of this study predate the infection). Cell type and time point are not known.

The CDR3 here is CASSLLSPGTEAFF. Written as DNA, the CDR3 is TGTGCCAGCAGTTTACTATCCCCGGGCACTGAAGCTTTCTTT. The J gene is TRBJ1-1, the V gene TRBV12-3 or TRBV12-4; D not certain. Trimming shortened V by 2 bases and J by 4 bases, and 11 bases separated the two germline ends. The CDR3 loop spans 14 amino acids.